These 8 T cell receptor beta chains were sequenced from one sample in a study of blood T cells in healthy people across ages. Together with a sample-barcoded 5' primer, a J-beta primer mix was included in a second PCR lasting roughly 6 to 12 cycles. TCRdb recomputed calls from the 5' RACE reads with MiXCR, one row per CDR3 protein. The repertoire includes about 690,000 distinct CDR3 sequences, approximately 40% of them detected once, and around 30% sits in the top ten. Sample: blood. These receptors all come from a man at least 80 years old in good health.

Worth noting for this clonotype: The limits of the CDR3 on the DNA are not certain, so only TCRdb's listed CDR3 is given. The chain has TRBV27 and TRBJ2-7; the table's D call of TRBD2 was not tested on the DNA. CDR1 MNHEY and CDR2 SMNVEV come from the germline V gene (reference sequence). The CDR3 extends over 14 residues, inclusive of both ends. The CDR3 region is CASSTSTSYWEQYF.

The chain employs TRBV12-3 or TRBV12-4 and TRBJ1-4; no clear D gene. The CDR3 extends over 14 amino acids. V lost 7 bases and J 0 bases, leaving 9 bases between the germline ends. The CDR3 DNA follows: TGTGCCAGCAAAGCAGAGCCAACTAATGAAAAACTGTTTTTT. Protein product: CASKAEPTNEKLFF.

The chain carries TRBV11-2 and TRBJ2-7; 9 bases map to TRBD1. The germline CDR1 and CDR2 sequences are SGHAT and FQNNGV. V lost 5 bases and J lost 1; bases outside the gene matches: 6. CDR3 size: 15 residues. CDR3 in amino acids: CASSQTDRGSYEQYF. The CDR3 DNA sequence: TGTGCCAGCAGCCAGACAGACAGGGGGTCCTACGAGCAGTACTTC. Looking up the rest from reference TRBV11-2 and TRBJ2-7 gives the full variable domain: EAGVAQSPRYKIIEKRQSVAFWCNPISGHATLYWYQQILGQGPKLLIQFQNNGVVDDSQLPKDRFSAERLKGVDSTLKIQPAKLEDSAVYLCASSQTDRGSYEQYFGPGTRLTVT.

V gene TRBV3-1 combines with J gene TRBJ2-4, with 8 nucleotides matching TRBD2. Losses at the gene ends were 5 bases for V and 7 bases for J; bases not matched to a gene: 7. Germline lookup yields CDR1 LGHDT and CDR2 YNNKEL (reference sequence). The CDR3 loop spans 14 amino acids. The CDR3 DNA sequence: TGTGCCAGCAGCTTCGCGGGGGGTAAGAACATTCAGTACTTC. This sequence encodes CASSFAGGKNIQYF.

The CDR3 sequence is CASREGLAGYHNEQFF. CDR3 in DNA: TGCGCCAGCAGGGAGGGACTAGCGGGGTACCACAATGAGCAGTTCTTC. The chain joins TRBV10-2 to TRBJ2-1, with TRBD2 identical over 13 bases. Germline trimming cut 6 bases from V and 5 bases from J; bases unmatched to any gene: 7. The germline V gene encodes CDR1 WSHSY and CDR2 SAAADI. There are 16 residues in the CDR3.

This clonotype was seen a handful of times. The chain uses TRBV25-1 and TRBJ1-2; D may be TRBD1 (5 bases). Germline CDR1 and CDR2: MGHDK and SYGVNS. The CDR3 contains 11 residues. V lost 4 bases and J lost 7, with 7 bases in between. The CDR3 is CASSVGAGYTF. The CDR3, as DNA: TGTGCCAGCAGTGTCGGGGCTGGCTACACCTTC.

This clonotype was picked up one time. A much more abundant neighbour one base away suggests this may be a read error. The chain joins TRBV29-1 to TRBJ2-7; TRBD2 aligns across 8 bases. Germline V CDR1 and CDR2: SQVTM, ANQGSEA. Germline trimming cut 1 base from V and 1 base from J; bases unmatched to any gene: 3. The CDR3 runs 14 residues. The chain's CDR3 is CSVEGCGRSYEQYF. CDR3 nucleotide sequence: TGCAGCGTTGAAGGATGCGGGAGGTCCTACGAGCAGTACTTC.

This clonotype has a handful of counts. The chain is built from TRBV29-1 and TRBJ2-1; D not certain. From germline, CDR1 is SQVTM and CDR2 ANQGSEA. V lost 3 bases and J lost 0, with 12 bases in between. This CDR3 region has 15 residues. CDR3 region: CSVDSPRSSYNEQFF. For the CDR3, the DNA is TGCAGCGTTGACAGTCCCCGAAGCTCCTACAATGAGCAGTTCTTC.